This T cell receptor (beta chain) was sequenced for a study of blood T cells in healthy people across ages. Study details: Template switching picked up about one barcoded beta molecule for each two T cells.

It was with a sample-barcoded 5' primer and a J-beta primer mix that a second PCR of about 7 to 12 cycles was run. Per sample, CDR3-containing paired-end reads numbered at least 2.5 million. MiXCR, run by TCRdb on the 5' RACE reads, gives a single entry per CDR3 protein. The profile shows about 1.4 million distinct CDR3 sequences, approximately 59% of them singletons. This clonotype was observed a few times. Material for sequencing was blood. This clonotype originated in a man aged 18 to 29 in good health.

The DNA for the CDR3 is TGTGCCAGTAGTCACGGGACAGGGGGCGAAGAGACCCAGTACTTC. It codes for CASSHGTGGEETQYF. The rearrangement uses TRBV19 and TRBJ2-5, with 12 bases lining up with TRBD1. Trimming at V came to 5 bases and at J to 3 bases, leaving 4 bases not matched to a gene. The CDR3 contains 15 residues. Germline V gene lookup returns CDR1 LNHDA and CDR2 SQIVND (reference sequence).